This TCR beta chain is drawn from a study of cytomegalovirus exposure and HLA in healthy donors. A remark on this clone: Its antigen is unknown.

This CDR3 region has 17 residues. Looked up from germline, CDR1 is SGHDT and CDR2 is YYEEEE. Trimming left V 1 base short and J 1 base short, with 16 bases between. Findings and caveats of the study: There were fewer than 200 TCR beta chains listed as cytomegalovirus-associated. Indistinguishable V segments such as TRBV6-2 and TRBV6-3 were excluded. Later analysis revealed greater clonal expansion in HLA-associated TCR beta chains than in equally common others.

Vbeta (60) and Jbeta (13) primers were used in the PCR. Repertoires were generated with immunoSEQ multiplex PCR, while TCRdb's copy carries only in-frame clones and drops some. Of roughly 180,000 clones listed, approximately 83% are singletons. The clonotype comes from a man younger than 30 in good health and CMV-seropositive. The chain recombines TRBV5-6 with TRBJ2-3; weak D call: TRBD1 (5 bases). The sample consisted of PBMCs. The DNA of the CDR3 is TGTGCCAGCAGCTTGTCACCGGACATCGAACGCACAGATACGCAGTATTTT. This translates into CASSLSPDIERTDTQYF.